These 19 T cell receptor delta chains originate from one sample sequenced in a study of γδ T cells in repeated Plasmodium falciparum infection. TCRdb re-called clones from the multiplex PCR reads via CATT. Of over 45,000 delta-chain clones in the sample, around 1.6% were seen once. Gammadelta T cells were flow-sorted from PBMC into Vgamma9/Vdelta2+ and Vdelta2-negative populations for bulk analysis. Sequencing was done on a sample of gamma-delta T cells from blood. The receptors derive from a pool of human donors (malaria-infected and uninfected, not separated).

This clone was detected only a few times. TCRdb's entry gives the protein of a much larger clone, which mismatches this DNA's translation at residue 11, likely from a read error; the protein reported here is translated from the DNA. CDR3: CALGEPTVGDGTDKLIF. The CDR3 DNA follows: TGTGCTCTTGGGGAGCCTACGGTGGGGGATGGCACCGATAAACTCATCTTT. V usage is TRDV1 and J usage is TRDJ1, with 8 bases lining up with TRDD3. Here the J gene was assigned by germline matching of the DNA, as TCRdb has none. The CDR3 consists of 17 residues. Germline values: CDR1 TSWWSYY, CDR2 QGS. Losses at the gene ends were 3 bases for V and 1 base for J; bases not matched to a gene: 10.

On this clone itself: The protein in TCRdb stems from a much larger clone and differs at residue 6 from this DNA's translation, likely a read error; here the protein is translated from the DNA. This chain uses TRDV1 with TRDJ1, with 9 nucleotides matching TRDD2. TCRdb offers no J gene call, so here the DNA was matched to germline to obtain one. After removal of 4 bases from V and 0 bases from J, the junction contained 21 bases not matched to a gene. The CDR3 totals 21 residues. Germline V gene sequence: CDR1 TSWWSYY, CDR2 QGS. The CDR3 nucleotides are TGTGCTCTTGGGGGAGACCTTCCTACTTTTCCTGGGGATTCGTACACCGATAAACTCATCTTT. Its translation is CALGGDLPTFPGDSYTDKLIF.

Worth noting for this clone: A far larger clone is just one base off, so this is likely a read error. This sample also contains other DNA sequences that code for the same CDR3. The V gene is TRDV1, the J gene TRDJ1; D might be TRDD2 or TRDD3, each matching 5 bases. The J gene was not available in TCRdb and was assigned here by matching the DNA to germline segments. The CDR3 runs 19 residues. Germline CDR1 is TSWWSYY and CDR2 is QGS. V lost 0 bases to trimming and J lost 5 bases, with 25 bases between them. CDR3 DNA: TGTGCTCTTGGGGAACTCAGGGCCTACCCGGGGAGAAAGGCTGATAAACTCATCTTT. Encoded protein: CALGELRAYPGRKADKLIF.

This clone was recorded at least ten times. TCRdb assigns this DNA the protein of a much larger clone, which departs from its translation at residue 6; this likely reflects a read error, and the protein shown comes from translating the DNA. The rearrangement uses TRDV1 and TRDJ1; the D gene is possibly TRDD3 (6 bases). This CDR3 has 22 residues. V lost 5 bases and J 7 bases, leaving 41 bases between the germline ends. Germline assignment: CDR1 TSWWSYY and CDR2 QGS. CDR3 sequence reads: CALGRPPPRTFSTGISQGKLIF. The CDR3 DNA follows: TGTGCTCTTGGGAGACCCCCACCTAGGACTTTCTCTACTGGGATATCCCAGGGTAAACTCATCTTT.

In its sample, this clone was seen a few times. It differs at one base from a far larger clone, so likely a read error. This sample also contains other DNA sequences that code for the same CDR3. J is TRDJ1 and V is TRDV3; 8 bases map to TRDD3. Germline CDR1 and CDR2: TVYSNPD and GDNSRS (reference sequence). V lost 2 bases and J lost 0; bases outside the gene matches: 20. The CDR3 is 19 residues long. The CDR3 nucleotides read TGTGCCTTTTACCTTCCCTCCCGTCACTGGGGGCCCTACACCGATAAACTCATCTTT. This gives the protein CAFYLPSRHWGPYTDKLIF.

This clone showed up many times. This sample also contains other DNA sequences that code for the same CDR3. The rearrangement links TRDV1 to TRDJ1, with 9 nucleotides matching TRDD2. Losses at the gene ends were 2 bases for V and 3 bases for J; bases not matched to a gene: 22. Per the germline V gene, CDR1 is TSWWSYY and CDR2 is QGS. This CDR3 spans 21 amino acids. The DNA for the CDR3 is TGTGCTCTTGGGGAAGGGATCACCTTCCTACGACGCCACTGGGCATCCGATAAACTCATCTTT. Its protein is CALGEGITFLRRHWASDKLIF.

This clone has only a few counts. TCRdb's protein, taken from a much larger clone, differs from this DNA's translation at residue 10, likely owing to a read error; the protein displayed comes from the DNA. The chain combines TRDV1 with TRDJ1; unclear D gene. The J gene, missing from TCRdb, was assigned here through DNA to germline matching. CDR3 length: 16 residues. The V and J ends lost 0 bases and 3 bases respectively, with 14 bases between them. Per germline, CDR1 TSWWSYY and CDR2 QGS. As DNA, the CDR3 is TGTGCTCTTGGGGAACTTGTGCTAGGGAAGGCCGATAAACTCATCTTT. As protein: CALGELVLGKADKLIF.

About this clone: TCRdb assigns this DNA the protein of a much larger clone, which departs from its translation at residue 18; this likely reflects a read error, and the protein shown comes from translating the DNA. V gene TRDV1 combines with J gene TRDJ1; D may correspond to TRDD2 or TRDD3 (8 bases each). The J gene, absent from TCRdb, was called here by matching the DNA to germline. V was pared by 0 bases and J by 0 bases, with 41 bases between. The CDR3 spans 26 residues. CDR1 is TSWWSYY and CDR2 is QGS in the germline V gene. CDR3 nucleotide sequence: TGTGCTCTTGGGGAACTAGATTGGTTGGGGAACTTCCTACGTACTGGGGGGATTCGGTACACCGATAAACTCATCTTT. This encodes CALGELDWLGNFLRTGGIRYTDKLIF.

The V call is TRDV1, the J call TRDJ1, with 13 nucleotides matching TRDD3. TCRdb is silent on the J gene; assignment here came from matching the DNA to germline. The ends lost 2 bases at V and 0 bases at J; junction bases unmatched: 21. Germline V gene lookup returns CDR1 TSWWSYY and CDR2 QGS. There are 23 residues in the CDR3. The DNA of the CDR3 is TGTGCTCTTGGGGAAGACCGTATCCTTCTTACTGGGGGATACGCGACGTACACCGATAAACTCATCTTT. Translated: CALGEDRILLTGGYATYTDKLIF.

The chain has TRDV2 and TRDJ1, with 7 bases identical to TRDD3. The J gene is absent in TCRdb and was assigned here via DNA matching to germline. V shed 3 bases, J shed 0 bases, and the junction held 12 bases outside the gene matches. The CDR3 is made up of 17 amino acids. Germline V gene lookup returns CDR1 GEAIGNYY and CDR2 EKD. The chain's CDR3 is CACDSLLGIRNTDKLIF. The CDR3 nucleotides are TGTGCCTGTGACTCGTTACTGGGGATAAGGAACACCGATAAACTCATCTTT.

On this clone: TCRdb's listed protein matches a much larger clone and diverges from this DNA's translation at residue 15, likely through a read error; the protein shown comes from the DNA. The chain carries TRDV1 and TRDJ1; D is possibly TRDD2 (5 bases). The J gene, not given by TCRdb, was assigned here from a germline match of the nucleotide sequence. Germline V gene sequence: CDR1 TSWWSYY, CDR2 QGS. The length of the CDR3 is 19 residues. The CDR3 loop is CALEQSGPPAVLQTGKLIF. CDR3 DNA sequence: TGTGCTCTTGAGCAATCGGGGCCCCCGGCCGTCCTTCAAACCGGTAAACTCATCTTT.

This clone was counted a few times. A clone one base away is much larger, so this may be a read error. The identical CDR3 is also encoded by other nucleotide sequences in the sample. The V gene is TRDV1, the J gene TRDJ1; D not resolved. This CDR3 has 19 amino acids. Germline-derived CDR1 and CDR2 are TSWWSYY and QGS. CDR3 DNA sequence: TGTGCTCTTGGGGAAAATCGTCTCGCATCCCGCGTGTACACCGATAAACTAATCTTT. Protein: CALGENRLASRVYTDKLIF.

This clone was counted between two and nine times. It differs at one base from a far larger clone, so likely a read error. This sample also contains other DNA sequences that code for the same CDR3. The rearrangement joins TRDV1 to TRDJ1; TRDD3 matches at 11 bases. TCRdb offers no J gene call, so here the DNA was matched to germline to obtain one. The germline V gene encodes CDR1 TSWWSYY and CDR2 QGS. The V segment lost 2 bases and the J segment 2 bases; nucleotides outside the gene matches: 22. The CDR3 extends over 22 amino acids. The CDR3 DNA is TGTGCTCTTGGGGAAGGAGTACCCCTCTCATGGTGGGGGATACGGCGAACCGATAAACTCATCTTT. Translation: CALGEGVPLSWWGIRRTDKLIF.

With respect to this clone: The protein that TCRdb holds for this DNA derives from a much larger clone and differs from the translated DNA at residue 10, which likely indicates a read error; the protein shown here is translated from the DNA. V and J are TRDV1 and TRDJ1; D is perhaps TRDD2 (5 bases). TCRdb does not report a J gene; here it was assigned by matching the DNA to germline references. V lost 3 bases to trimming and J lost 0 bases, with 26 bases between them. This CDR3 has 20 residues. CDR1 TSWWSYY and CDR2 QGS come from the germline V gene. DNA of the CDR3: TGTGCTCTTGGGGACTGTCTTCCCGACCAGACTAACTCGTACACCGATAAACTCATCTTT. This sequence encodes CALGDCLPDQTNSYTDKLIF.

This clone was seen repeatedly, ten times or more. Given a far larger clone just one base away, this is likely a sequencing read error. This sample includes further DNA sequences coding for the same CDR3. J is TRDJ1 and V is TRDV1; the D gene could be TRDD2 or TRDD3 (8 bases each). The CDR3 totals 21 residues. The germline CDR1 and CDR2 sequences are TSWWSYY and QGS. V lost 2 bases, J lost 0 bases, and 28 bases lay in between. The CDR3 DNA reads TGTGCTCTTGGGGAAGTCTTCCTACGATTCTGGGGGAAACTGTACACCGATAAACTCATCTTT. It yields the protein CALGEVFLRFWGKLYTDKLIF.

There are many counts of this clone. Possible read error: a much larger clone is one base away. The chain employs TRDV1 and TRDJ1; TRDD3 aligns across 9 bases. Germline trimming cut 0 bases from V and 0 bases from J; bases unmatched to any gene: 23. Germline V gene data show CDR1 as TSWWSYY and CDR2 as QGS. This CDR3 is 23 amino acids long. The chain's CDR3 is CALGELSLPEYWGRAWDTDKLIF. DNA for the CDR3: TGTGCTCTTGGGGAACTCAGCCTTCCCGAGTACTGGGGGAGGGCTTGGGACACCGATAAACTCATCTTT.

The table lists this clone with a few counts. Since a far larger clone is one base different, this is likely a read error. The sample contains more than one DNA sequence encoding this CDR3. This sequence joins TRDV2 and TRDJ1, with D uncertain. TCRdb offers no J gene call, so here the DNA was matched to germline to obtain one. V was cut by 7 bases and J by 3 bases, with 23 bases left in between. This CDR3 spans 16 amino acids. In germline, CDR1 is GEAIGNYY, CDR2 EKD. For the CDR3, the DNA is TGTGCCTGCGTGAGTCTAGGTACGAGGGGTCCCGATAAACTCATCTTT. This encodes CACVSLGTRGPDKLIF.

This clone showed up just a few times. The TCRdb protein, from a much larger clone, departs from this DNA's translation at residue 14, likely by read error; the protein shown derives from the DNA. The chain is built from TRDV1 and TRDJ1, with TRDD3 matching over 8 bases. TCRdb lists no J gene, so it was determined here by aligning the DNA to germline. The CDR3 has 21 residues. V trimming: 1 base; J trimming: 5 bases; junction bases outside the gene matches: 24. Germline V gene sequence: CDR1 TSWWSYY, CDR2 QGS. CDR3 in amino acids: CALGEHRMRLGALPLLDKLIF. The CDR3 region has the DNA TGTGCTCTTGGGGAACACCGCATGCGACTGGGGGCTCTCCCTCTCTTGGATAAACTCATCTTT.

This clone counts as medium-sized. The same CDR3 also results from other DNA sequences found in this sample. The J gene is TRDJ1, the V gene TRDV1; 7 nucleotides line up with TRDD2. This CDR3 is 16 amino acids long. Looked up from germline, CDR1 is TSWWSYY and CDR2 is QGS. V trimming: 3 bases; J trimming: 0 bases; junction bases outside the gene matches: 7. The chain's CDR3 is CALGDNLPPDTDKLIF. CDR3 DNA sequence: TGTGCTCTTGGGGATAACCTTCCTCCGGACACCGATAAACTCATCTTT.